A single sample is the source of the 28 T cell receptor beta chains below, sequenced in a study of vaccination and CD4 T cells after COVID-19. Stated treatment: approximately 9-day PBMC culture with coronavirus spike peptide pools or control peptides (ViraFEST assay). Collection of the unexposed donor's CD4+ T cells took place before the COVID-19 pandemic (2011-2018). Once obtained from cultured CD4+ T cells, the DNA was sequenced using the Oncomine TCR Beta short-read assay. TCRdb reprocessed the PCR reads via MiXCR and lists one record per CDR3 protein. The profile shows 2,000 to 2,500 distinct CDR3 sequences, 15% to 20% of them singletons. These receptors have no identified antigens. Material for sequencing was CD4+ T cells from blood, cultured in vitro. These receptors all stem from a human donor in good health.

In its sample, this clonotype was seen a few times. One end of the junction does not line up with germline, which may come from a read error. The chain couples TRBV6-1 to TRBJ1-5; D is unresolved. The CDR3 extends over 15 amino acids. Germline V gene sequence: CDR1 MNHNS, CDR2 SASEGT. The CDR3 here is CASGEAGRAWKPQHF. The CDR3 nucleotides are TGTGCCAGCGGTGAAGCAGGTCGAGCTTGGAAGCCCCAGCATTTT.

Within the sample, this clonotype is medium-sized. Here the CDR3 DNA reads TGCAGTGCTAATGAACTGGGGCCTGGAAACACCATATATTTT. Residues: CSANELGPGNTIYF. This chain connects TRBV20-1 to TRBJ1-3; D may be TRBD1 (5 bases). Trimming removed 4 bases from V and 2 bases from J, with 12 bases in between. Germline V gene lookup returns CDR1 DFQATT and CDR2 SNEGSKA (reference sequence). This CDR3 has 14 amino acids.

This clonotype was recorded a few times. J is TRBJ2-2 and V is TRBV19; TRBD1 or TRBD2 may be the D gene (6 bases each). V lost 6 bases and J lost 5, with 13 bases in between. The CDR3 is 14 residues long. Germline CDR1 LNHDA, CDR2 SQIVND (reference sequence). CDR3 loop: CASRSQGRTGELFF. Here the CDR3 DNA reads TGTGCCAGTAGATCCCAGGGGAGGACCGGGGAGCTGTTTTTT. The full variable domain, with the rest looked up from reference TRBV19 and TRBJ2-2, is DGGITQSPKYLFRKEGQNVTLSCEQNLNHDAMYWYRQDPGQGLRLIYYSQIVNDFQKGDIAEGYSVSREKKESFPLTVTSAQKNPTAFYLCASRSQGRTGELFFGEGSRLTVL.

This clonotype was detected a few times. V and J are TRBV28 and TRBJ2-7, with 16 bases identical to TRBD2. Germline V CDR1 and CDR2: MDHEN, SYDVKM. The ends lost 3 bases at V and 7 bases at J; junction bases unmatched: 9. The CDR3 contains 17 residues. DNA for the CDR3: TGTGCCAGCAGTTTTTGGGGACTAGCGGGAGGGCCGGGAGAGCAGTACTTC. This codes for CASSFWGLAGGPGEQYF.

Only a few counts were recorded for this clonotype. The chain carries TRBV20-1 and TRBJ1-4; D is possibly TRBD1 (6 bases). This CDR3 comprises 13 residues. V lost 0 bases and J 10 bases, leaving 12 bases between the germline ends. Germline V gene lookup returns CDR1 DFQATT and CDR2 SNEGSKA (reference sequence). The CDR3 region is CSARDLGARKLFF. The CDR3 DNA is TGCAGTGCTAGAGATTTGGGGGCGCGAAAACTGTTTTTT.

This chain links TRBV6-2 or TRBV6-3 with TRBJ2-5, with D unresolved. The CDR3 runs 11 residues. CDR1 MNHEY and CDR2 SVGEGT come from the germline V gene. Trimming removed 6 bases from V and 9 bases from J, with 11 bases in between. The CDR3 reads CASSLSVAQYF. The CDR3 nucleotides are TGTGCCAGCAGCCTCTCGGTGGCCCAGTACTTC.

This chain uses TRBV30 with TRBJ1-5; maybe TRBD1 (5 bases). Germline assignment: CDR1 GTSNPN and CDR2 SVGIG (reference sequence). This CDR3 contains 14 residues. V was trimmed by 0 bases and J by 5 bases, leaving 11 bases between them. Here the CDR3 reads CAWSVPGWHQPQHF. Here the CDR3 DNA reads TGTGCCTGGAGTGTACCAGGGTGGCATCAGCCCCAGCATTTT.

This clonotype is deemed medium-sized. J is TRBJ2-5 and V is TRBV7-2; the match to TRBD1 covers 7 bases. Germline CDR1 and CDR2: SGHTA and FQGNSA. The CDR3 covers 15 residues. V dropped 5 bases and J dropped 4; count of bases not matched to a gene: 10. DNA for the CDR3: TGTGCCAGCAGCGGAAACAGGGGTGAACGAGAGACCCAGTACTTC. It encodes CASSGNRGERETQYF. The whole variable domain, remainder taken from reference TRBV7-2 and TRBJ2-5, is GAGVSQSPSNKVTEKGKDVELRCDPISGHTALYWYRQSLGQGLEFLIYFQGNSAPDKSGLPSDRFSAERTGGSVSTLTIQRTQQEDSAVYLCASSGNRGERETQYFGPGTRLLVL.

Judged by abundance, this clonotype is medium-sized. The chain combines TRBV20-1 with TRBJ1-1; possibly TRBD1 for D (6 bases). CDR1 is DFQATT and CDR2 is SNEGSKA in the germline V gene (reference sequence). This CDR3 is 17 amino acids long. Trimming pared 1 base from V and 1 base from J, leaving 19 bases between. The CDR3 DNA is TGCAGTGCTAGAGGGGTCGGGGGGCACGGTCCGAACACTGAAGCTTTCTTT. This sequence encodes CSARGVGGHGPNTEAFF.

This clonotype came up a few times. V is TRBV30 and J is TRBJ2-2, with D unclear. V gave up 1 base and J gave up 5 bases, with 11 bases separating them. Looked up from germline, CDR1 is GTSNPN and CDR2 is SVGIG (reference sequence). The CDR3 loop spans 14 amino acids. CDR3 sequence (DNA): TGTGCCTGGAGTGGGCTAGTTCGAACCGGGGAGCTGTTTTTT. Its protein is CAWSGLVRTGELFF. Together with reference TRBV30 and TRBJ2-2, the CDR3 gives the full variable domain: SQTIHQWPATLVQPVGSPLSLECTVEGTSNPNLYWYRQAAGRGLQLLFYSVGIGQISSEVPQNLSASRPQDRQFILSSKKLLLSDSGFYLCAWSGLVRTGELFFGEGSRLTVL.

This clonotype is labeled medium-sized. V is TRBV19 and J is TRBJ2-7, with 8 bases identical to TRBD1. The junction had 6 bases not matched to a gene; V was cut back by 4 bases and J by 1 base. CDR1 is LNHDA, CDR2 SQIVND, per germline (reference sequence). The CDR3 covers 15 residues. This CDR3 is CASSTARDRSYEQYF. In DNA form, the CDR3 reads TGTGCCAGTAGTACCGCCCGGGACAGGTCCTACGAGCAGTACTTC.

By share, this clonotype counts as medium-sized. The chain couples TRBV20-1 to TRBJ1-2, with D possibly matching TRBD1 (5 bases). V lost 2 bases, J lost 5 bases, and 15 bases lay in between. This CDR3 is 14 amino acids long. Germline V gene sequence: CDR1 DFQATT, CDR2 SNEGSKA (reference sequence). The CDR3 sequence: CSARLAGRAYGYTF. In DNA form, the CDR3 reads TGCAGTGCTAGACTGGCAGGGAGAGCTTATGGCTACACCTTC.

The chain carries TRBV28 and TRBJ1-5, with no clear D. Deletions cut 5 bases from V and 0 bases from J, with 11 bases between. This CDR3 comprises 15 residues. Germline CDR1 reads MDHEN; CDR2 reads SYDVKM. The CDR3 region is CASSGPLYSNQPQHF. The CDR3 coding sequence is TGTGCCAGCAGTGGACCTCTTTATAGCAATCAGCCCCAGCATTTT.

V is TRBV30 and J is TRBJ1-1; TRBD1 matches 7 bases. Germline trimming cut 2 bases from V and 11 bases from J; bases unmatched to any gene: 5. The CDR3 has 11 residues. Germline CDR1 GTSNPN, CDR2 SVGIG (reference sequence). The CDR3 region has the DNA TGTGCCTGGAGTTCGACAGGGAAGGCTTTCTTT. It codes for CAWSSTGKAFF.

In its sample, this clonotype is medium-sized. DNA of the CDR3: TGTGCCAGCGGGACAGGGGCTAACTATGGCTACACCTTC. Its translation: CASGTGANYGYTF. The chain carries TRBV7-8 and TRBJ1-2; 10 bases are a match to TRBD1. The CDR3 spans 13 residues. The ends lost 8 bases at V and 0 bases at J; junction bases unmatched: 0. Germline V gene lookup returns CDR1 SGHVS and CDR2 FQNEAQ.

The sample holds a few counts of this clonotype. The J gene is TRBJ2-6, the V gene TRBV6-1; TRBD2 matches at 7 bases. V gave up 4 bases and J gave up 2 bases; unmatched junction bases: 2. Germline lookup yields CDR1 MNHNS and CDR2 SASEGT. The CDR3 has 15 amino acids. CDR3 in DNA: TGTGCCAGCAGTGGGGGGGGGGCTGGGGCCAACGTCCTGACTTTC. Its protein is CASSGGGAGANVLTF.

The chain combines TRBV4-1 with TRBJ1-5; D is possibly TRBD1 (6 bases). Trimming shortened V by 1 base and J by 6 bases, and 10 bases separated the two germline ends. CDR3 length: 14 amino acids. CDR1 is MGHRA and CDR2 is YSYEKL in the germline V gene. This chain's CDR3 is CASSQAGASQPQHF. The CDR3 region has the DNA TGCGCCAGCAGCCAAGCGGGGGCGAGTCAGCCCCAGCATTTT.

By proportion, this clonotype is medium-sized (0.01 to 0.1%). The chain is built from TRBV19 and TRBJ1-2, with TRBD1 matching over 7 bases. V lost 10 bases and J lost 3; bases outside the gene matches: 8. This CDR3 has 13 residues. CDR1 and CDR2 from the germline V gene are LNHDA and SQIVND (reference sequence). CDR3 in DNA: TGTGCCACCGGACAGGACCCAGACTATGGCTACACCTTC. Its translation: CATGQDPDYGYTF.

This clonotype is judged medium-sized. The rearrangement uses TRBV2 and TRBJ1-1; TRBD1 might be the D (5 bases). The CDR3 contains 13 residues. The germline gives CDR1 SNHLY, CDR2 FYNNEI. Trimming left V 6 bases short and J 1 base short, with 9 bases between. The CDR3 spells CASRGQPNTEAFF. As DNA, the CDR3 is TGTGCCAGCAGGGGGCAGCCGAACACTGAAGCTTTCTTT.

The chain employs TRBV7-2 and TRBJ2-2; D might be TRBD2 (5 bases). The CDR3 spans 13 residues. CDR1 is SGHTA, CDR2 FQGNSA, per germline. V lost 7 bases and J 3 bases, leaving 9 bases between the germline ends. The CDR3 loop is CASTRGYTGELFF. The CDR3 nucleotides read TGTGCCAGCACCCGCGGGTACACCGGGGAGCTGTTTTTT.

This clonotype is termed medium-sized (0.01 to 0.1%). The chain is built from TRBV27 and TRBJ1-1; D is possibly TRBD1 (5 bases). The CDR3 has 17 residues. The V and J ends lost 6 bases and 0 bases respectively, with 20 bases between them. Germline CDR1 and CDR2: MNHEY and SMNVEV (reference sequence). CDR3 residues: CASRKRDSSRMNTEAFF. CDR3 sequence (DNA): TGTGCCAGCAGGAAACGAGACAGTTCCAGAATGAACACTGAAGCTTTCTTT.

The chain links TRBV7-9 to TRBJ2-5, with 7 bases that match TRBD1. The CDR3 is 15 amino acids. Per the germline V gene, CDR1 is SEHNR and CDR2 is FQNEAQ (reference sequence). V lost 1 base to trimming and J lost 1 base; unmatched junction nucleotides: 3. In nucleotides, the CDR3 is TGTGCCAGCAGCTTAGGAGCAGGGGGCCAAGAGACCCAGTACTTC. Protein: CASSLGAGGQETQYF.

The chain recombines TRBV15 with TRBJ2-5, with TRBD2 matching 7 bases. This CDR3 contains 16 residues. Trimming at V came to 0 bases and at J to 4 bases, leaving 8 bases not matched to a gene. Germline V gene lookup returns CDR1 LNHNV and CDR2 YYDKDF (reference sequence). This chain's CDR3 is CATSREPRLAGETQYF. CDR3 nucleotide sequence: TGTGCCACCAGCAGAGAACCCAGACTAGCCGGAGAGACCCAGTACTTC.

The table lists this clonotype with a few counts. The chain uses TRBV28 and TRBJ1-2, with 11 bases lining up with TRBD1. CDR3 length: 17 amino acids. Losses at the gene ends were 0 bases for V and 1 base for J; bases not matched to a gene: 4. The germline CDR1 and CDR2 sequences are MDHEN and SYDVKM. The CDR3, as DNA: TGTGCCAGCAGTTTATGGGGGACAGGGGGTGTTAACTATGGCTACACCTTC. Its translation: CASSLWGTGGVNYGYTF.

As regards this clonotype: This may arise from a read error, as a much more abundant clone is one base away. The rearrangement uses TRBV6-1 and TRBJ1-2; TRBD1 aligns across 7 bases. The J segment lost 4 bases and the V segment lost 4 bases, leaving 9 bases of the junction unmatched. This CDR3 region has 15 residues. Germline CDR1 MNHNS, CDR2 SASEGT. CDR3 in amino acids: CASSGVPGGGYGYTF. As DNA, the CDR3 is TGTGCCAGCAGTGGAGTGCCAGGGGGAGGCTATGGCTACACCTTC.

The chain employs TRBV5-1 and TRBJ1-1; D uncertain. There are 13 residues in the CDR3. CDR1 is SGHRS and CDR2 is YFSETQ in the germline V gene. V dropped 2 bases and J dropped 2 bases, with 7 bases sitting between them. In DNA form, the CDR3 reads TGCGCCAGCAGCTTCGGGAGTAACACTGAAGCTTTCTTT. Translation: CASSFGSNTEAFF. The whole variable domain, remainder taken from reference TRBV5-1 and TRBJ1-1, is KAGVTQTPRYLIKTRGQQVTLSCSPISGHRSVSWYQQTPGQGLQFLFEYFSETQRNKGNFPGRFSGRQFSNSRSEMNVSTLELGDSALYLCASSFGSNTEAFFGQGTRLTVV.

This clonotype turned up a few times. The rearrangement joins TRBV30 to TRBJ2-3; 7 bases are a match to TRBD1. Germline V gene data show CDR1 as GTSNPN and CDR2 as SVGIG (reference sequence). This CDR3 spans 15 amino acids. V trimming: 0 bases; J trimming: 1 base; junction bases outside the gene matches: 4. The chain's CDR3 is CAWSVQGTGTDTQYF. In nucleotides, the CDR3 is TGTGCCTGGAGTGTACAGGGGACCGGCACAGATACGCAGTATTTT.

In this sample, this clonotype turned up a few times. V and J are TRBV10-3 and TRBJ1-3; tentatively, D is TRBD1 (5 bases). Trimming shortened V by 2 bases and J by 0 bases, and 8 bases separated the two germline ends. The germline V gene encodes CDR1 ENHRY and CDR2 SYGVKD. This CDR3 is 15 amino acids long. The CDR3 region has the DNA TGTGCCATCAGTGAGGATGGGACCTCTGGAAACACCATATATTTT. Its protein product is CAISEDGTSGNTIYF.